A single sample gave rise to the 5 T cell receptor beta chains below, sequenced in a study of T cell responses to AZD1222 COVID-19 vaccine. TCRdb's copy holds only in-frame clones and misses some; the assay was immunoSEQ multiplex PCR. In the table there are 120,000 to 150,000 clones, about 91% of which are singletons. Source: peripheral blood, taken on day 0 of AZD1222 vaccination. All receptors come from an adult in good health.

This clone was seen just once. V and J are TRBV13 and TRBJ1-6; 8 positions match TRBD1. With 7 bases clipped from V and 10 bases from J, the junction kept 12 bases outside the gene matches. CDR1 and CDR2 (germline): PRHDT, FYEKMQ (reference sequence). This CDR3 is built from 15 residues. CDR3 in amino acids: CASTRGPTPMSPLHF. In DNA form, the CDR3 reads TGTGCCAGCACCAGGGGGCCCACACCTATGTCACCCCTCCACTTT.

The chain combines TRBV7-9 with TRBJ2-5; 10 positions match TRBD2. J gave up 3 bases and V 6 bases, and 4 bases lay outside the gene matches. Germline V gives CDR1 SEHNR, CDR2 FQNEAQ (reference sequence). The CDR3 length is 14 residues. CDR3 protein: CASRGLAKKETQYF. CDR3 nucleotides: TGTGCCAGCAGGGGACTAGCGAAAAAAGAGACCCAGTACTTC. Supplemented by reference TRBV7-9 and TRBJ2-5, the full variable domain reads DTGVSQNPRHKITKRGQNVTFRCDPISEHNRLYWYRQTLGQGPEFLTYFQNEAQLEKSRLLSDRFSAERPKGSFSTLEIQRTEQGDSAMYLCASRGLAKKETQYFGPGTRLLVL.

The CDR3 DNA follows: TGTGCCAGCAGTTCCACGTTTACGCAGTATTTT. Its translation is CASSSTFTQYF. V usage is TRBV6-5 and J usage is TRBJ2-3; D is undetermined. The CDR3 has 11 residues. The germline gives CDR1 MNHEY, CDR2 SVGAGI. The V end was cut by 4 bases, the J end by 8 bases, with 7 bases between.

This clone has just one count. The chain carries TRBV24-1 and TRBJ2-5; 8 positions match TRBD1. Germline values: CDR1 KGHDR, CDR2 SFDVKD. CDR3 length: 14 residues. Germline trimming cut 4 bases from V and 7 bases from J; bases unmatched to any gene: 7. CDR3 nucleotide sequence: TGTGCCACCAGTGAGGCCAGGGGGCGGGGGACCCAGTACTTC. Protein: CATSEARGRGTQYF.

The chain has TRBV5-6 and TRBJ2-1; 7 nucleotides align to TRBD2. The J segment lost 6 bases and the V segment lost 0 bases, leaving 6 bases of the junction unmatched. Germline V gene lookup returns CDR1 SGHDT and CDR2 YYEEEE. The CDR3 contains 15 residues. CDR3 in amino acids: CASSLVASGLNEQFF. The CDR3 nucleotides read TGTGCCAGCAGCTTGGTGGCTAGCGGCCTCAATGAGCAGTTCTTC.